This TCR beta chain was recovered during a study of CD4 and CD8 cells across lung adenocarcinoma regions. The CDR3 is 14 residues long. Per the germline V gene, CDR1 is MNHEY and CDR2 is SVGAGI. Localized lung adenocarcinoma, a non-small cell lung cancer, affected the donors. TCRdb re-called the PCR reads with MiXCR, one entry per CDR3 protein. The sample consists of some 11,000 distinct CDR3 sequences, less than 70% of them appearing once. The sequenced material came from CD8+ T cells from the margin of a lung tumor. The chain combines TRBV6-5 with TRBJ2-5; tentative D call: TRBD1 (6 bases). The DNA end is more similar to TRBJ2-1, so the J call may be wrong. The clonotype originates from a male donor with lung adenocarcinoma. The CD4 and CD8 labels of this study may be unreliable. CDR3 loop: CASSYRDTYYEQFF. CDR3 in DNA: TGTGCCAGCAGTTACCGGGACACCTACTACGAGCAGTTCTTC.